The rows below give T cell receptor beta chains drawn from one sample of a study of identical twins. Using its own MiXCR run on the 5' RACE reads, TCRdb lists one record per CDR3 protein. The sample lists some 760,000 distinct CDR3 sequences; 18% were seen once. This sample also appeared in a second study, on T cells expressing NK-cell markers.

The sample comprised PBMCs. Every receptor here comes from a woman in her late teens or twenties in good health. CDR3s include the opening cysteine and the closing phenylalanine or tryptophan. D genes are given only for firm matches. Size is stated for part of the rows, as once, few or many counts, or as a class when the clone is expanded.

size: few; J: TRBJ1-1; D: .; V: TRBV5-1; CDR3: CASRGHGEAFF; DNA: TGCGCCAGCAGAGGACATGGGGAAGCTTTCTTT
size: .; J: TRBJ1-1; D: .; V: TRBV20-1; CDR3: CSARATTEAFF; DNA: TGCAGTGCTAGGGCGACTACAGAAGCTTTCTTT
size: many; J: TRBJ2-1; D: TRBD2; V: TRBV5-1; CDR3: CASSEYSGGGNEQFF; DNA: TGCGCCAGCAGCGAGTATAGCGGGGGAGGCAATGAGCAGTTCTTC
size: .; J: TRBJ2-1; D: TRBD2; V: TRBV12-3/TRBV12-4; CDR3: CASRGTSGRALGEQFF; DNA: TGTGCCAGCAGAGGGACTAGCGGGAGGGCCTTGGGTGAGCAGTTCTTC
size: .; J: TRBJ1-1; D: TRBD1; V: TRBV27; CDR3: CASRLYTGVKEAFF; DNA: TGTGCCAGCAGGCTGTATACAGGGGTCAAAGAAGCTTTCTTT
size: .; J: TRBJ2-7; D: TRBD1; V: TRBV10-2; CDR3: CASRGTGGFGEQYF; DNA: TGCGCCAGCAGGGGGACAGGGGGATTTGGCGAGCAGTACTTC
size: many; J: TRBJ1-1; D: .; V: TRBV12-3/TRBV12-4; CDR3: CASSLGWADTEAFF; DNA: TGTGCCAGCAGTTTAGGGTGGGCAGACACTGAAGCTTTCTTT
size: .; J: TRBJ2-5; D: .; V: TRBV20-1; CDR3: CSARDRRPGRRGETQYF; DNA: TGCAGTGCTAGAGACAGGCGACCGGGAAGAAGGGGAGAGACCCAGTACTTC
size: .; J: TRBJ2-7; D: .; V: TRBV12-5; CDR3: CASGLLGYEQYF; DNA: TGTGCTAGCGGATTGCTGGGCTACGAGCAGTACTTC
size: many; J: TRBJ2-6; D: .; V: TRBV5-1; CDR3: CASRNLQGSGANVLTF; DNA: TGCGCCAGCAGGAATCTCCAGGGGTCTGGGGCCAACGTCCTGACTTTC
size: .; J: TRBJ1-1; D: TRBD1; V: TRBV20-1; CDR3: CSAGTGRGDTEAFF; DNA: TGCAGTGCCGGGACAGGGCGTGGAGACACTGAAGCTTTCTTT
size: .; J: TRBJ2-7; D: TRBD2; V: TRBV7-9; CDR3: CASSLASSGRGAYEQYF; DNA: TGTGCCAGCAGCTTAGCGTCGAGCGGGAGAGGTGCGTACGAGCAGTACTTC
size: .; J: TRBJ1-1; D: TRBD1; V: TRBV14; CDR3: CASSRIQGNEAFF; DNA: TGTGCCAGCAGCCGTATACAGGGGAATGAAGCTTTCTTT
size: few; J: TRBJ2-1; D: .; V: TRBV9; CDR3: CASSVDGRNEQFF; DNA: TGTGCCAGCAGCGTAGATGGACGGAATGAGCAGTTCTTC